This TCR beta chain was captured in a study of T and B cells in COVID-19 patients. The study, taken as a whole, reports: No sequencing was yet done of CD4+, regulatory or CD8+ subsets, or of SARS-CoV-2-responsive or tetramer+ sorted cells.

Blood genomic DNA input for TRB amplification was about 250-550 ng. BIOMED2 TRB-A/B primer pools were used in multiplex TRB PCR. Each CDR3 protein is one row after TCRdb ran MiXCR on the multiplex PCR reads. The table includes a few thousand distinct CDR3 sequences, roughly 20% detected once. Trimming removed 0 bases from V and 4 bases from J, with 13 bases in between. The CDR3 has 15 amino acids. Germline lookup yields CDR1 SGHDT and CDR2 YYEEEE. This clonotype is medium-sized in the sample. Its specificity is not known. The specimen was blood. The V call is TRBV5-6, the J call TRBJ1-2; D gene unclear. This TCR came from a human donor with active COVID-19. The CDR3 DNA is TGTGCCAGCAGCTTGGTTATAAGGCAGCCCTATGGCTACACCTTC. It specifies CASSLVIRQPYGYTF. Full variable domain (rest looked up from reference TRBV5-6 and TRBJ1-2): DAGVTQSPTHLIKTRGQQVTLRCSPKSGHDTVSWYQQALGQGPQFIFQYYEEEERQRGNFPDRFSGHQFPNYSSELNVNALLLGDSALYLCASSLVIRQPYGYTFGSGTRLTVV.